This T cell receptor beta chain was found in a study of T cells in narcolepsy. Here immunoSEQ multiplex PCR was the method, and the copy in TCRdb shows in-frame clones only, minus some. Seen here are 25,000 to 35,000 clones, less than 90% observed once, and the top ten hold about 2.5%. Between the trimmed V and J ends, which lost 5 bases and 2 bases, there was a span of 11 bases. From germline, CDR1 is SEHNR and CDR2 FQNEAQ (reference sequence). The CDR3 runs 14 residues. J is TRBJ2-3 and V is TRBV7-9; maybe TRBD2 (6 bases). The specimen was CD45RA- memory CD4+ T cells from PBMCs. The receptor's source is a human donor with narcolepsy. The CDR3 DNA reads TGTGCCAGCAGCGGAGGGGACTCCACAGATACGCAGTATTTT. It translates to CASSGGDSTDTQYF.